A single sample gave rise to the 30 T cell receptor beta chains below, sequenced in a study of shared clonotypes between healthy human individuals. Generated by immunoSEQ multiplex PCR, the TCRdb table keeps only in-frame clones and is missing some. The sample includes some 2.1 million clones, 85% to 95% of them seen just once. Selected positively for CCR7 and CD45RO-negative, naive CD8 cells excluded terminally differentiated effector memory CD45RA+ cells. The sample consisted of naive CD8+ T cells from PBMCs. Receptors were obtained from a man between 18 and 35 years old in good health. Some clones in this sample may be carry-over from other donors' samples.

Turning to this clone: The germline gene is not matched at one end of the junction; a read error may be the cause. The chain combines TRBV20-1 with TRBJ2-7, with a weak D call TRBD2 (7 bases). The CDR3 is made up of 11 amino acids. Germline V CDR1 and CDR2: DFQATT, SNEGSKA (reference sequence). The CDR3 DNA follows: TGCAGTGCTAGAGGGGGAGGGGGAGAGGGCTTC. Translated: CSARGGGGEGF.

This sequence joins TRBV11-2 and TRBJ1-5; D unclear. V lost 0 bases and J 6 bases, leaving 6 bases between the germline ends. The CDR3 covers 13 residues. In germline, CDR1 is SGHAT, CDR2 FQNNGV. This chain's CDR3 is CASSLDRGQPQHF. In nucleotides, the CDR3 is TGTGCCAGCAGCTTAGATCGGGGTCAGCCCCAGCATTTT.

The CDR3 sequence is CASSLVSTGGPGNTIYF. The CDR3 DNA reads TGCGCCAGCAGCTTGGTATCGACAGGCGGTCCTGGAAACACCATATATTTT. The rearrangement joins TRBV5-1 to TRBJ1-3, with D perhaps TRBD1 (6 bases). V lost 0 bases and J lost 2, with 15 bases in between. CDR3 length equals 17 residues. Germline V lookup: CDR1 SGHRS, CDR2 YFSETQ. Using reference TRBV5-1 and TRBJ1-3 for the parts outside the CDR3, the full variable domain is KAGVTQTPRYLIKTRGQQVTLSCSPISGHRSVSWYQQTPGQGLQFLFEYFSETQRNKGNFPGRFSGRQFSNSRSEMNVSTLELGDSALYLCASSLVSTGGPGNTIYFGEGSWLTVV.

This chain joins TRBV19 and TRBJ1-1, with 9 bases matching TRBD1. This CDR3 has 15 residues. The V gene end was trimmed by 6 bases and the J gene end by 2 bases; junction bases not matched to a gene: 7. CDR1 and CDR2 (germline): LNHDA, SQIVND (reference sequence). The CDR3 loop is CASSPGQGQNTEAFF. The CDR3 nucleotides are TGTGCCAGTAGCCCGGGACAGGGACAAAACACTGAAGCTTTCTTT.

The rearrangement links TRBV6-5 to TRBJ2-7; perhaps TRBD2 as D (6 bases). Germline V gene data show CDR1 as MNHEY and CDR2 as SVGAGI. The length of the CDR3 is 15 residues. V gave up 0 bases and J gave up 3 bases, with 12 bases separating them. CDR3 in amino acids: CASSYSGGMSYEQYF. The CDR3 nucleotides are TGTGCCAGCAGTTACTCTGGCGGGATGAGCTACGAGCAGTACTTC.

The V call is TRBV29-1, the J call TRBJ1-2; 8 bases line up with TRBD1. The CDR3 loop spans 13 amino acids. CDR1 and CDR2 (germline): SQVTM, ANQGSEA. The trim removed 3 bases at V and 6 bases at J, leaving 6 bases unmatched. CDR3 DNA: TGCAGCGTTGATGGCGCGACAGGGGATGGCTACACCTTC. It is translated as CSVDGATGDGYTF. The full variable domain, with the rest looked up from reference TRBV29-1 and TRBJ1-2, is SAVISQKPSRDICQRGTSLTIQCQVDSQVTMMFWYRQQPGQSLTLIATANQGSEATYESGFVIDKFPISRPNLTFSTLTVSNMSPEDSSIYLCSVDGATGDGYTFGSGTRLTVV.

Worth noting for this clone: In the same sample, other DNA sequences code for this CDR3. J is TRBJ2-7 and V is TRBV5-6; D is unresolved. V lost 0 bases and J 1 base, leaving 5 bases between the germline ends. Germline values: CDR1 SGHDT, CDR2 YYEEEE. This CDR3 region has 13 residues. As DNA, the CDR3 is TGTGCCAGCAGCTTGGGGGCGTCCTACGAGCAGTACTTC. Amino acids: CASSLGASYEQYF.

Notes on this clone: Other DNA sequences of this sample code for an identical CDR3. The CDR3 coding sequence is TGTGCCAGCAGCTTAGCGTCAGGGGGCATAATGAACACTGAAGCTTTCTTT. It specifies CASSLASGGIMNTEAFF. The chain carries TRBV7-6 and TRBJ1-1; 8 bases match TRBD1. Germline lookup yields CDR1 SGHVS and CDR2 FNYEAQ. The V gene end was trimmed by 0 bases and the J gene end by 0 bases; junction bases not matched to a gene: 6. The CDR3 is 17 residues long.

This chain connects TRBV4-1 to TRBJ2-3; 8 positions match TRBD1. J was trimmed by 0 bases and V by 0 bases; bases with no gene match: 14. CDR3 size: 20 residues. The germline gives CDR1 MGHRA, CDR2 YSYEKL. The CDR3 sequence: CASSQDTRAGGRSSTDTQYF. CDR3 DNA sequence: TGCGCCAGCAGCCAAGATACGAGGGCAGGGGGCCGATCTAGCACAGATACGCAGTATTTT.

The rearrangement links TRBV18 to TRBJ2-3, with D perhaps being TRBD1 or TRBD2 (5 bases each). Trimming left V 6 bases short and J 1 base short, with 14 bases between. The CDR3 sequence is 15 residues long. Germline CDR1 KGHSH, CDR2 LQKENI. As DNA, the CDR3 is TGTGCCAGCTCCTCCTTGGGGCGGGGCACAGATACGCAGTATTTT. It yields the protein CASSSLGRGTDTQYF.

In regard to this clone: Other nucleotide sequences in the sample specify the same CDR3. DNA for the CDR3: TGTGCCAGCAGCCCGAACAGCTACAATGAGCAGTTCTTC. Its translation is CASSPNSYNEQFF. The V gene is TRBV7-9, the J gene TRBJ2-1, with D unresolved. Germline lookup yields CDR1 SEHNR and CDR2 FQNEAQ (reference sequence). CDR3 size: 13 residues. The germline V and J ends were trimmed by 5 bases and 3 bases, with 8 bases remaining between them. Looking up the rest from reference TRBV7-9 and TRBJ2-1 gives the full variable domain: DTGVSQNPRHKITKRGQNVTFRCDPISEHNRLYWYRQTLGQGPEFLTYFQNEAQLEKSRLLSDRFSAERPKGSFSTLEIQRTEQGDSAMYLCASSPNSYNEQFFGPGTRLTVL.

The gene calls are TRBV27 and TRBJ2-7, with D unresolved. The CDR3 is 14 residues long. With 3 bases removed from V and 3 bases from J, the gap between germline ends came to 12 bases. Looked up from germline, CDR1 is MNHEY and CDR2 is SMNVEV (reference sequence). The CDR3: CASSFGARVYEQYF. In DNA form, the CDR3 reads TGTGCCAGCAGTTTCGGCGCCCGGGTCTACGAGCAGTACTTC.

The chain carries TRBV28 and TRBJ1-1; D is unclear. This CDR3 spans 15 amino acids. V was cut by 3 bases and J by 0 bases, with 11 bases left in between. The germline V gene has CDR1 MDHEN and CDR2 SYDVKM. The CDR3 is CASSLVSLMNTEAFF. Written as DNA, the CDR3 is TGTGCCAGCAGTTTGGTCAGTCTCATGAACACTGAAGCTTTCTTT.

This chain links TRBV4-3 with TRBJ1-4, with D perhaps matching TRBD1 (5 bases). The germline CDR1 and CDR2 sequences are LGHNA and YSLEER. CDR3 length equals 14 residues. Trimming shortened V by 1 base and J by 8 bases, and 11 bases separated the two germline ends. The CDR3 sequence: CASSQVGGDEKLFF. As DNA, the CDR3 is TGCGCCAGCAGCCAAGTGGGAGGGGACGAAAAACTGTTTTTT.

This rearrangement joins TRBV4-3 to TRBJ2-5; D is unclear. Trimming took 3 bases from V and 5 from J, leaving 16 bases between them. This CDR3 is 15 amino acids long. Germline loops: CDR1 LGHNA, CDR2 YSLEER. CDR3 DNA sequence: TGCGCCAGCAGCCATACTTCCCGGACCTCGGAGACCCAGTACTTC. As protein: CASSHTSRTSETQYF.

This chain joins TRBV7-9 and TRBJ1-1, with TRBD1 matching over 9 bases. V dropped 5 bases and J dropped 4; count of bases not matched to a gene: 8. Germline-derived CDR1 and CDR2 are SEHNR and FQNEAQ (reference sequence). The CDR3 sequence is 15 residues long. CDR3 coding DNA: TGTGCCAGCAGCCCCCGGACAGGGGCCGCCACTGAAGCTTTCTTT. Residues: CASSPRTGAATEAFF.

This chain links TRBV7-9 with TRBJ1-1; the D gene is possibly TRBD1 (6 bases). CDR3 size: 14 residues. Trimming took 4 bases from V and 4 from J, leaving 13 bases between them. Germline loops: CDR1 SEHNR, CDR2 FQNEAQ (reference sequence). CDR3 DNA sequence: TGTGCCAGCAGCTATCCAGGGGTGAGCACTGAAGCTTTCTTT. Encoded protein: CASSYPGVSTEAFF.

The rearrangement joins TRBV7-9 to TRBJ2-2; 13 nucleotides match TRBD2. The germline gives CDR1 SEHNR, CDR2 FQNEAQ (reference sequence). The V gene end was trimmed by 5 bases and the J gene end by 7 bases; junction bases not matched to a gene: 4. CDR3 length: 15 amino acids. The CDR3 sequence is CASSPTSGRIGELFF. CDR3 nucleotides: TGTGCCAGCAGCCCGACTAGCGGGAGGATCGGGGAGCTGTTTTTT.

V gene TRBV19 combines with J gene TRBJ2-5, with 13 positions matching TRBD2. The CDR3 spans 17 residues. V dropped 5 bases and J dropped 4; count of bases not matched to a gene: 10. The germline V gene encodes CDR1 LNHDA and CDR2 SQIVND (reference sequence). The CDR3 bases are TGTGCCAGTAGTCCGGTTATCCGGACTAGCGGGAGAGAGACCCAGTACTTC. Translating it yields CASSPVIRTSGRETQYF.

This rearrangement joins TRBV28 to TRBJ2-3, with TRBD2 matching 9 bases. V lost 7 bases and J lost 8; bases outside the gene matches: 13. CDR3 length: 15 amino acids. Germline CDR1 is MDHEN and CDR2 is SYDVKM. The CDR3 nucleotides read TGTGCCAGCACCTCGGGACTAGCAGTAGGGGCTACGCAGTATTTT. As protein: CASTSGLAVGATQYF.

This clone appeared a single time. CDR3 DNA: TGTGCGGCGGCGGGGACTAGCGGGAGTCCCTACGAGCAGTACTTC. Protein sequence: CAAAGTSGSPYEQYF. The chain uses TRBV6-6 and TRBJ2-7; 14 positions agree with TRBD2. This CDR3 comprises 15 residues. CDR1 and CDR2 from the germline V gene are MNHNY and SVGAGI (reference sequence).

In its sample, this clone was seen once. This chain uses TRBV29-1 with TRBJ2-1, with 7 bases matching TRBD1. The CDR3 extends over 19 amino acids. J lost 2 bases, V lost 0 bases, and 16 bases had no gene match. Germline CDR1 and CDR2: SQVTM and ANQGSEA. The chain's CDR3 is CSVEDPDSLSRGTYNEQFF. In DNA form, the CDR3 reads TGCAGCGTTGAAGATCCCGACAGTCTTAGCAGGGGGACCTACAATGAGCAGTTCTTC.

V and J are TRBV6-5 and TRBJ1-2, with a possible D match to TRBD1 (5 bases). Germline CDR1 reads MNHEY; CDR2 reads SVGAGI. V was clipped by 6 bases and J by 8 bases, with 19 bases between them. CDR3 length: 14 amino acids. CDR3 sequence reads: CASSLSRGTGGYTF. CDR3 DNA sequence: TGTGCCAGCAGCCTTTCGAGGGGTACGGGGGGCTACACCTTC.

This sequence joins TRBV27 and TRBJ2-7; D is ambiguous. Looked up from germline, CDR1 is MNHEY and CDR2 is SMNVEV (reference sequence). Deletions cut 3 bases from V and 4 bases from J, with 10 bases between. The CDR3 length is 13 residues. The CDR3 DNA sequence: TGTGCCAGCAGTTTTGGTCAGGAGTACGAGCAGTACTTC. As protein: CASSFGQEYEQYF.

V and J are TRBV14 and TRBJ2-7; unclear D gene. The V gene lost 0 bases and the J gene lost 5 bases, with 5 bases spanning the gap. The CDR3 totals 12 residues. Germline values: CDR1 SGHDN, CDR2 FVKESK. The CDR3 sequence: CASSQDSDEQYF. The CDR3 nucleotides are TGTGCCAGCAGCCAAGATTCTGACGAGCAGTACTTC.

This clone has just a few counts. This chain links TRBV19 with TRBJ1-1; no reliable D call. The V and J ends lost 6 bases and 5 bases respectively, with 13 bases between them. Germline CDR1 reads LNHDA; CDR2 reads SQIVND (reference sequence). This CDR3 is built from 13 residues. Here the CDR3 DNA reads TGTGCCAGTAGCTTTGACCAGAGGACTGAAGCTTTCTTT. This encodes CASSFDQRTEAFF. The whole variable domain, remainder taken from reference TRBV19 and TRBJ1-1, is DGGITQSPKYLFRKEGQNVTLSCEQNLNHDAMYWYRQDPGQGLRLIYYSQIVNDFQKGDIAEGYSVSREKKESFPLTVTSAQKNPTAFYLCASSFDQRTEAFFGQGTRLTVV.

This clone was observed a single time. The chain has TRBV6-1 and TRBJ1-5; 7 bases are shared with TRBD1. Germline V gene data show CDR1 as MNHNS and CDR2 as SASEGT. The CDR3 has 15 amino acids. Unmatched junction bases numbered 7, after V lost 5 bases and J lost 3 bases. The CDR3 nucleotides are TGTGCCAGCAGTCCCGGGACAGCCTTCAATCAGCCCCAGCATTTT. This codes for CASSPGTAFNQPQHF.

This sequence joins TRBV27 and TRBJ2-6; possibly TRBD2 for D (6 bases). V dropped 5 bases and J dropped 0 bases, with 20 bases sitting between them. CDR1 and CDR2 (germline): MNHEY, SMNVEV (reference sequence). The CDR3 covers 19 residues. CDR3 nucleotide sequence: TGTGCCAGCAGTCTCCGACTAGGCCGTATTTACTCTGGGGCCAACGTCCTGACTTTC. Amino acids: CASSLRLGRIYSGANVLTF.

Concerning this clone: Other nucleotide sequences in the sample specify the same CDR3. The chain has TRBV27 and TRBJ2-7, with unresolved D. This CDR3 contains 14 residues. Germline assignment: CDR1 MNHEY and CDR2 SMNVEV (reference sequence). Trimming shortened V by 3 bases and J by 0 bases, and 9 bases separated the two germline ends. The CDR3 coding sequence is TGTGCCAGCAGTTTCGGAGTGAGCTCCTACGAGCAGTACTTC. This encodes CASSFGVSSYEQYF.

The gene calls are TRBV27 and TRBJ2-7; tentatively, D is TRBD1 (5 bases). The CDR3 extends over 16 amino acids. Germline CDR1 and CDR2: MNHEY and SMNVEV (reference sequence). V shed 3 bases and J shed 0 bases, with 15 bases lying between them. Written as DNA, the CDR3 is TGTGCCAGCAGTTTTAGGGGCCCAGCCAGCTCCTACGAGCAGTACTTC. Amino acids: CASSFRGPASSYEQYF.